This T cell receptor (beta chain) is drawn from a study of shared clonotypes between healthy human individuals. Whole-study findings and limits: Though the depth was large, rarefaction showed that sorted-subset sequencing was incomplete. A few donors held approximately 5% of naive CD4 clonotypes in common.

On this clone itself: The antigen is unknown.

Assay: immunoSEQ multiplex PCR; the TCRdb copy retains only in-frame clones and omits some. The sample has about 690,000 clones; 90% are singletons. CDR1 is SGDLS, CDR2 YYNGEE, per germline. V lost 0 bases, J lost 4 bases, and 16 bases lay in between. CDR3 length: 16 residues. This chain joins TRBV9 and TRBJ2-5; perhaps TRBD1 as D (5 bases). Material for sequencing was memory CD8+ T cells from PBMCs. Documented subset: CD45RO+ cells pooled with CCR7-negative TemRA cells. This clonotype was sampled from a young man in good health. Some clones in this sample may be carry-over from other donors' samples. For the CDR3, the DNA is TGTGCCAGCAGCGTAGACGGCAGGGCCTGGGGAGAGACCCAGTACTTC. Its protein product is CASSVDGRAWGETQYF.